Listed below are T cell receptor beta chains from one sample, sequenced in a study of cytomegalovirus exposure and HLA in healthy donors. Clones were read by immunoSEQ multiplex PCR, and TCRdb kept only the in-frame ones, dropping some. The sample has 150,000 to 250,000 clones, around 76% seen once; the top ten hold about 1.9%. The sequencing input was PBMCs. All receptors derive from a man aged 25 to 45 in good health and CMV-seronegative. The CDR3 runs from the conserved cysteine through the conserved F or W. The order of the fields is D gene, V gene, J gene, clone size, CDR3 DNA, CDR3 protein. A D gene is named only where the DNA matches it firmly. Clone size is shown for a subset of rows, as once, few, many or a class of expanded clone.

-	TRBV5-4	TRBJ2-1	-	TGTGCCAGCAGCTTTGGTCCCCTAGCGCCGAACAATGAGCAGTTCTTC	CASSFGPLAPNNEQFF
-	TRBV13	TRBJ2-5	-	TGTGCCAGCAGCTCCGAGGGGGGGCAGACCCAGTACTTC	CASSSEGGQTQYF
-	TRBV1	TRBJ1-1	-	TGCACCAGCAGTCCTGGACAGACGAACACTGAAGCTTTCTTT	CTSSPGQTNTEAFF
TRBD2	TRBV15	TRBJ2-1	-	TGTGCCGCCGCCAGGCTAGCGGGAGGGCAAGACAATGAGCAGTTCTTC	CAAARLAGGQDNEQFF
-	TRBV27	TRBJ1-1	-	TGTGCCAGCAGCCGAGGAAAGGACAGAATGAACACTGAAGCTTTCTTT	CASSRGKDRMNTEAFF
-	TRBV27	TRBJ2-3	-	TGTGCCAGCAGTCCATTCTGGGGAGAATCAGATACGCAGTATTTT	CASSPFWGESDTQYF
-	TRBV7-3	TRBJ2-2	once	TGTGCCAGCAGCCCGATTGCTGAGCGGGCGAACACCGGGGAGCTGTTTTTT	CASSPIAERANTGELFF
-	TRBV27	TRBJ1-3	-	TGTGCCAGCAGTTTAGGCAGGGCGGGAGGAAACACCATATATTTT	CASSLGRAGGNTIYF
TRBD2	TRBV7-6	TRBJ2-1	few	TGTGCCAGCAGCTTAGGTCCGGGGCGGGAGAGGAATGAGCAGTTCTTC	CASSLGPGRERNEQFF
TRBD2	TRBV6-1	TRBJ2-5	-	TGTGCCAGCAGTGAAGAAGCGGGACGTGCGGGGACCCAGTACTTC	CASSEEAGRAGTQYF
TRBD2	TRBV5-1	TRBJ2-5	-	TGCGCCAGCAGCTTGGCTAGCGGGTGGGGAGAGACCCAGTACTTC	CASSLASGWGETQYF
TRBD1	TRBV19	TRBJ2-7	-	TGTGCCAGTAGTCCTAGGGGGCGCCCCTACGAGCAGTACTTC	CASSPRGRPYEQYF
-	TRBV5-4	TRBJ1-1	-	TGTGCCAGTAGACAGAACTGGGGGGTAGCTTTCTTT	CASRQNWGVAFF
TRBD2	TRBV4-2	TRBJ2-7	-	TGTGCCAGCAGCCAAGATCTCGCGGGAGCGTCCTACGAGCAGTACTTC	CASSQDLAGASYEQYF
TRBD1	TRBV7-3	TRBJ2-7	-	TGTGCCAGCAGCTCTCAACAGGGGGCGGTCTACGAGCAGTACTTC	CASSSQQGAVYEQYF
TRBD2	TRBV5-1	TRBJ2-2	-	TGCGCCAGCAGCTCGATACTAGCGGGAGTAACCGGGGAGCTGTTTTTT	CASSSILAGVTGELFF
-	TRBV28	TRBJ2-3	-	TGTGCCAGCAGTTACGACAGTCCCACAGATACGCAGTATTTT	CASSYDSPTDTQYF
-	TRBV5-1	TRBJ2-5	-	TGCGCCAGCAGCTTGGACGGGACAAGCCAAGAGACCCAGTACTTC	CASSLDGTSQETQYF
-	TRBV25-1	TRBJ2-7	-	TGTGCCAGCAGTGCGGCAGGGGTTTCCCACGAGCAGTACTTC	CASSAAGVSHEQYF
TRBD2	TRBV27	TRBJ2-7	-	TGTGCCAGCAGCCAAGGACTAGCGGCCTCCTACGAGCAGTACTTC	CASSQGLAASYEQYF
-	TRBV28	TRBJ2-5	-	TGTGCCAGCAGTTTCGGGTACCAAGAGACCCAGTACTTC	CASSFGYQETQYF
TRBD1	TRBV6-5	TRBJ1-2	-	TGTGCCAGCAGTTACTCCCCAGGGGGCTGGGACTATGGCTACACCTTC	CASSYSPGGWDYGYTF
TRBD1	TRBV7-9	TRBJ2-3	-	TGTGCCAGCAGTTCCATGAGGGGGCCTAGCCCTATCACAGATACGCAGTATTTT	CASSSMRGPSPITDTQYF
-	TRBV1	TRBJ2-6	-	TGCACCAGCAGCCAGGGGTGGCGGGAGGGCCTCCTGACTTTC	CTSSQGWREGLLTF
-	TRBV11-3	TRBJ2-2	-	TGTGCCAGCAGCAAACAGGGATCTCCCGGGGAGCTGTTTTTT	CASSKQGSPGELFF
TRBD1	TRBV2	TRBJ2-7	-	TGTGCCAGCCTCCGGGACAGGGGGGCCTACGAGCAGTACTTC	CASLRDRGAYEQYF
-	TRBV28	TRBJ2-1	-	TGTGCCAGCAGTTTATGGGACTCTTACAATGAGCAGTTCTTC	CASSLWDSYNEQFF
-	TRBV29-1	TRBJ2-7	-	TGCAGCGCAGAGGACTCCTCCTACGAGCAGTACTTC	CSAEDSSYEQYF
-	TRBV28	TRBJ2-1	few	TGTGCCAGCACCGAATCCCCGCCGGCGCGGGAGCAGTTCTTC	CASTESPPAREQFF
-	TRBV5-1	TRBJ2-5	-	TGCGCCAGCAGCCCAGGAACTTTCCAAGAGACCCAGTACTTC	CASSPGTFQETQYF
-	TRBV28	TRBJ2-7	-	TGTGCCAGCAGTTCCTCTCACGGCGGGGTATCCTACGAGCAGTACTTC	CASSSSHGGVSYEQYF
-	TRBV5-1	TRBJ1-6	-	TGCGCCAGCAGCTCGGACAACTATAATTCACCCCTCCACTTT	CASSSDNYNSPLHF
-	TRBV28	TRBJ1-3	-	TGTGCCAGCAGTTCCTCAGGGTTAGGAAACACCATATATTTT	CASSSSGLGNTIYF
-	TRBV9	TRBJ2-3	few	TGTGCCAGCAGCGTAGGGCGGGCCGGAGATACGCAGTATTTT	CASSVGRAGDTQYF
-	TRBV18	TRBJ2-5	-	TGTGCCAGCTCACCGGGGGCCCAAGAGACCCAGTACTTC	CASSPGAQETQYF
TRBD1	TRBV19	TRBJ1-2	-	TGTGCCAGTAGAACCAACCATCGACAGGGAAACTATGGCTACACCTTC	CASRTNHRQGNYGYTF
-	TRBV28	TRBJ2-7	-	TGTGCCAGCAGGCCCGGGGGTCCCTACGAGCAGTACTTC	CASRPGGPYEQYF
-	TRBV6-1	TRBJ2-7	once	TGTGCCAGCAGTGAATTCTGGGGGCTCATCGAGCAGTACTTC	CASSEFWGLIEQYF
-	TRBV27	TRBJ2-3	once	TGTGCCAGCAGTTTATCGAGGGGGGGAGCCACAGATACGCAGTATTTT	CASSLSRGGATDTQYF
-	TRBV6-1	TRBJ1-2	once	TGTGCCAGCAGGGAGGGCAGCTTCTATGGCTACACCTTC	CASREGSFYGYTF
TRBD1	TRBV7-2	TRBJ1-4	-	TGTGCCAGCAGCTTCATGGCAGGGGGAATCGAAAAACTGTTTTTT	CASSFMAGGIEKLFF
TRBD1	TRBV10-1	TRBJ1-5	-	TGCGCCAGCAGGCGACAGGGGAGTCAGCCCCAGCATTTT	CASRRQGSQPQHF
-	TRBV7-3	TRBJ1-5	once	TGTGCCAGCAGCTTAGACGGGGGTGGCAATCAGCCCCAGCATTTT	CASSLDGGGNQPQHF
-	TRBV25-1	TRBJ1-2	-	TGTGCCAGCAGTGCTCCCGGGGGGTTTGGCTACACCTTC	CASSAPGGFGYTF
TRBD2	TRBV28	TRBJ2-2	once	TGTGCCAGCAGGCGGACTAGCGGGAACACCGGGGAGCTGTTTTTT	CASRRTSGNTGELFF
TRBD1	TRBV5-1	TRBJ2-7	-	TGCGCCAGCAGAGGGACAGGGGGGATTGACGAGCAGTACTTC	CASRGTGGIDEQYF
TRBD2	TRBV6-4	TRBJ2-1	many	TGTGCCAGCAGTGACTCGCGACTAGCGCTCTACAATGAGCAGTTCTTC	CASSDSRLALYNEQFF
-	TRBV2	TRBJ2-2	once	TGTGCCAGCAGTGCGACAGGACACGGGGAGCTGTTTTTT	CASSATGHGELFF